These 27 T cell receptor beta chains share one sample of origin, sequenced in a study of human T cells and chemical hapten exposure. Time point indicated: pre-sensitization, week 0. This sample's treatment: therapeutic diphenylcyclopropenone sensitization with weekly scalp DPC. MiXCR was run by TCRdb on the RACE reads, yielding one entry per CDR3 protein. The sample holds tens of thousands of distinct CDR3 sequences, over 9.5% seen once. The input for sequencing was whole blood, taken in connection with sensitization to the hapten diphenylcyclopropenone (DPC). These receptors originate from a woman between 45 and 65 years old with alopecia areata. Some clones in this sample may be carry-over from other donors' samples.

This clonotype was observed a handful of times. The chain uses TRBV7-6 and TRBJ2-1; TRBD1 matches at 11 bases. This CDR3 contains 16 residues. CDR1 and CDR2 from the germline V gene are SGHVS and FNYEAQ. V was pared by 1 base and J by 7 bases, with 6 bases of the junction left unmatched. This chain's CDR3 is CASSLVSGQGGNEQFF. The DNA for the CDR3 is TGTGCCAGCAGCTTAGTATCGGGACAGGGGGGAAATGAGCAGTTCTTC.

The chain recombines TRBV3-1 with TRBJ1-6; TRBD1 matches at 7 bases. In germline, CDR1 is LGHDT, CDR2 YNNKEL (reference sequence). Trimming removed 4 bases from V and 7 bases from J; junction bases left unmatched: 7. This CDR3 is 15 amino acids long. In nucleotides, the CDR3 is TGTGCCAGCAGCCGGGGTGGCAGGGGGAATTCACCCCTCCACTTT. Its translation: CASSRGGRGNSPLHF.

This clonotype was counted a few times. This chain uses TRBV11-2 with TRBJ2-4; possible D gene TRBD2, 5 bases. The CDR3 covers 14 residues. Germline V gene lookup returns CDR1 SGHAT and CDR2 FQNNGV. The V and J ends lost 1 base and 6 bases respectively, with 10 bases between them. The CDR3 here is CASSLAGRVNIQYF. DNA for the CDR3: TGTGCCAGCAGCTTAGCGGGAAGAGTAAACATTCAGTACTTC.

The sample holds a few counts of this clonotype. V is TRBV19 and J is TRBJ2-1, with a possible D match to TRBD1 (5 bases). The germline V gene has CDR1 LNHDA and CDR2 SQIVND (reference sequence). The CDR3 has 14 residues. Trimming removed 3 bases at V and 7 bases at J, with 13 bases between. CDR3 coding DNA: TGTGCCAGTAGTATTAACGGCCAGGGTAATGAGCAGTTCTTC. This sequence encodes CASSINGQGNEQFF.

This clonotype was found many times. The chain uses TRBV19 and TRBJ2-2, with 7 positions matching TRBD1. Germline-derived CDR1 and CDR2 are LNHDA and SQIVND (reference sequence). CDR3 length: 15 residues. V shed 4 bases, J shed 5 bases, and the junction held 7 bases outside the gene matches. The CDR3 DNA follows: TGTGCCAGTAGTACGACAGGGTTAGGGACCGGGGAGCTGTTTTTT. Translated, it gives CASSTTGLGTGELFF. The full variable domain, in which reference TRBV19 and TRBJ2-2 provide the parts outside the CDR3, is DGGITQSPKYLFRKEGQNVTLSCEQNLNHDAMYWYRQDPGQGLRLIYYSQIVNDFQKGDIAEGYSVSREKKESFPLTVTSAQKNPTAFYLCASSTTGLGTGELFFGEGSRLTVL.

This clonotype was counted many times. The CDR3 reads CASSFSQETQYF. In DNA, the CDR3 is TGTGCCAGCAGTTTTAGTCAGGAGACCCAGTACTTC. The chain uses TRBV12-3 or TRBV12-4 and TRBJ2-5, with D uncertain. This CDR3 has 12 amino acids. V was shortened by 3 bases and J by 5 bases, with 7 bases between the two germline ends.

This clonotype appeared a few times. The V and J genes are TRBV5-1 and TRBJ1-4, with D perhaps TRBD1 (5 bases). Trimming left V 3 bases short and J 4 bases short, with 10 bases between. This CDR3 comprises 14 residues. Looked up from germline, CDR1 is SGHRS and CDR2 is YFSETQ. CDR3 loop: CASSWGDRNEKLFF. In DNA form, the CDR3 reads TGCGCCAGCAGCTGGGGGGACCGTAATGAAAAACTGTTTTTT.

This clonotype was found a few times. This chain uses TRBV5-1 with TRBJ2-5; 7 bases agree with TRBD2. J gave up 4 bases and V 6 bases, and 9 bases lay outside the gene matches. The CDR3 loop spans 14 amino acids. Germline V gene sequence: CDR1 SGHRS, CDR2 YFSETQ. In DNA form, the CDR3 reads TGCGCCAGCACCGGACTAGAAGGTCGAGAGACCCAGTACTTC. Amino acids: CASTGLEGRETQYF. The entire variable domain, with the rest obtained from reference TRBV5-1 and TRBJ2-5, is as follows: KAGVTQTPRYLIKTRGQQVTLSCSPISGHRSVSWYQQTPGQGLQFLFEYFSETQRNKGNFPGRFSGRQFSNSRSEMNVSTLELGDSALYLCASTGLEGRETQYFGPGTRLLVL.

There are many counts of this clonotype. The CDR3 region is CASGRDSRAFF. CDR3 nucleotides: TGTGCCAGCGGGAGGGACAGCCGGGCTTTCTTT. The chain recombines TRBV27 with TRBJ1-1; 7 bases line up with TRBD1. The CDR3 totals 11 residues. CDR1 and CDR2 from the germline V gene are MNHEY and SMNVEV (reference sequence). Trimming at V came to 8 bases and at J to 11 bases, leaving 8 bases not matched to a gene.

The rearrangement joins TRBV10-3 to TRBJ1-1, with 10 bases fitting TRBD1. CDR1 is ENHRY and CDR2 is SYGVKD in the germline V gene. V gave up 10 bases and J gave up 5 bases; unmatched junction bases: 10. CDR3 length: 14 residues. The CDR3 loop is CATGQGTGRTEAFF. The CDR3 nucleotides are TGTGCCACGGGACAGGGGACGGGAAGGACTGAAGCTTTCTTT.

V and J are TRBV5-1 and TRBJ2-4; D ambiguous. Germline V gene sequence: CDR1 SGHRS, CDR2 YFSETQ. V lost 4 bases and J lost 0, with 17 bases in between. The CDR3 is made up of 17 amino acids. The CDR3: CASSRPAAGLAKNIQYF. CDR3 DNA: TGCGCCAGCAGCCGACCCGCCGCCGGCCTAGCCAAAAACATTCAGTACTTC.

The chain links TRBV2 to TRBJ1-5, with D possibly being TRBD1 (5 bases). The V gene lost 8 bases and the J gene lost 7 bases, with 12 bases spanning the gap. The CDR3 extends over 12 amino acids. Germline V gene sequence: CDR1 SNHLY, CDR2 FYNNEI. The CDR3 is CASGTGGQPQHF. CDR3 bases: TGTGCCAGCGGGACCGGGGGACAGCCCCAGCATTTT.

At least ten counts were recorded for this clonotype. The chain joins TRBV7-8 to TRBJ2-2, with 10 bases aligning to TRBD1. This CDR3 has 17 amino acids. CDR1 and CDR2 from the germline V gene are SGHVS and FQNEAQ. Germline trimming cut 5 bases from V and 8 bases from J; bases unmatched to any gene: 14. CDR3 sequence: CASSLPLETGGAGELFF. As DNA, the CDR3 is TGTGCCAGCAGCCTACCTCTGGAGACAGGGGGCGCGGGGGAGCTGTTTTTT.

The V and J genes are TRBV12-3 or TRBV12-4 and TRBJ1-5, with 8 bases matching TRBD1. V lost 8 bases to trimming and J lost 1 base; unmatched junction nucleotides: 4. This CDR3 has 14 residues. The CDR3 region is CASRPGGSNQPQHF. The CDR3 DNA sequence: TGTGCCAGCCGTCCAGGGGGCAGCAATCAGCCCCAGCATTTT.

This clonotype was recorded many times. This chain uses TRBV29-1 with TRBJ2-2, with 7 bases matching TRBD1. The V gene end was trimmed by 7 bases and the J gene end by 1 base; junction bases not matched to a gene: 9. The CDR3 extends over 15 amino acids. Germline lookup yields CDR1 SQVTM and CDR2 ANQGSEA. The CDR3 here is CSGRGDSLNTGELFF. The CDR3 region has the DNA TGCAGCGGTAGAGGGGACAGTTTGAACACCGGGGAGCTGTTTTTT.

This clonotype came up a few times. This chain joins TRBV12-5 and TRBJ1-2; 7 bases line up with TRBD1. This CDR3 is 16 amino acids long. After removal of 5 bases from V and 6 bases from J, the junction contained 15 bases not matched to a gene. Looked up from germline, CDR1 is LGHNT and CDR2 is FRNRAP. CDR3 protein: CASGEGLTGDGNGYTF. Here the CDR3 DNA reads TGTGCTAGTGGTGAGGGTTTAACAGGGGACGGAAATGGCTACACCTTC.

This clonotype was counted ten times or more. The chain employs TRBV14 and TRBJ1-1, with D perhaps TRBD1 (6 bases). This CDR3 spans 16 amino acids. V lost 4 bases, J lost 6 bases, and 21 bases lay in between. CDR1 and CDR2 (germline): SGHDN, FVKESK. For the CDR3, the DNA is TGTGCCAGCAGCCCGGACAGCATCGTGGGGAAAGCTGAAGCTTTCTTT. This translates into CASSPDSIVGKAEAFF.

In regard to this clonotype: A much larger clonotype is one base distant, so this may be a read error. CDR3 loop: CASTLCVANTDTQYF. The CDR3 DNA is TGTGCCAGCACCCTCTGCGTGGCGAACACAGATACGCAGTATTTT. The J gene is TRBJ2-3, the V gene TRBV11-2, with no clear D. The V gene's germline CDR1 is SGHAT and CDR2 FQNNGV. The CDR3 runs to 15 residues. V lost 7 bases and J 2 bases, leaving 16 bases between the germline ends.

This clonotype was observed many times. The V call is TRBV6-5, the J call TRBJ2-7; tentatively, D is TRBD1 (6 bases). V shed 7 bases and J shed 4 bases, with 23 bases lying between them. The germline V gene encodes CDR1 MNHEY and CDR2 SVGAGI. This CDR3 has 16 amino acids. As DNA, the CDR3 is TGTGCCAGCAACTCACGCAGGCCGGGACATATATACGAGCAGTACTTC. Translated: CASNSRRPGHIYEQYF.

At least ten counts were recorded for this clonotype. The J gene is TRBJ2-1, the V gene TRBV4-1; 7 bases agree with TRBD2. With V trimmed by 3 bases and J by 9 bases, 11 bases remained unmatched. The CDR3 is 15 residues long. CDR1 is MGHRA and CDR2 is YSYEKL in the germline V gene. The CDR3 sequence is CASSQGEGPLGEQFF. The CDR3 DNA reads TGCGCCAGCAGCCAGGGGGAGGGCCCGTTGGGTGAGCAGTTCTTC.

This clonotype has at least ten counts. The CDR3 nucleotides are TGTGCCAGCAGTTGGACAGGGGACTATGGCTACACCTTC. It yields the protein CASSWTGDYGYTF. The chain links TRBV6-6 to TRBJ1-2, with 9 bases that match TRBD1. CDR1 and CDR2 (germline): MNHNY, SVGAGI (reference sequence). V was pared by 4 bases and J by 3 bases, with 0 bases of the junction left unmatched. The CDR3 is 13 residues long.

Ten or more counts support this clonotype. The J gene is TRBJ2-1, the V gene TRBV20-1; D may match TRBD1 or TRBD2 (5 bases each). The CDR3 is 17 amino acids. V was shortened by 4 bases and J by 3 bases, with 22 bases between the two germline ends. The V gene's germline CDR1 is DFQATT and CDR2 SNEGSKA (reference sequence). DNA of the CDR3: TGCAGTGCTACTGAGGGCTCTAGGGGAGACTTCTACAATGAGCAGTTCTTC. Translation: CSATEGSRGDFYNEQFF.

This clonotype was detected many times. CDR3 loop: CASSQEPGGYNEQFF. For the CDR3, the DNA is TGTGCCAGCAGCCAAGAACCCGGGGGCTACAATGAGCAGTTCTTC. This chain uses TRBV3-1 with TRBJ2-1; a weak D match, TRBD2 (6 bases). The CDR3 totals 15 residues. The V end was cut by 0 bases, the J end by 3 bases, with 9 bases between. Germline CDR1 LGHDT, CDR2 YNNKEL (reference sequence).

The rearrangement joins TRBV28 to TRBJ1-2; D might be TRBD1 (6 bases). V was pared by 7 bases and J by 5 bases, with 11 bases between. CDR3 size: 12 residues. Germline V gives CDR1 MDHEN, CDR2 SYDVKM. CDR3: CASIRGSYGYTF. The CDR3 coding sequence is TGTGCCAGCATAAGGGGGTCTTATGGCTACACCTTC.

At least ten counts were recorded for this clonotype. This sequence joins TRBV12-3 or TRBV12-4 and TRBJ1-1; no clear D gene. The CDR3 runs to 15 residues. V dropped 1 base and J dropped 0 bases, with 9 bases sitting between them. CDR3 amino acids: CASSLGRTMNTEAFF. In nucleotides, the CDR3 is TGTGCCAGCAGTTTAGGCAGGACCATGAACACTGAAGCTTTCTTT.

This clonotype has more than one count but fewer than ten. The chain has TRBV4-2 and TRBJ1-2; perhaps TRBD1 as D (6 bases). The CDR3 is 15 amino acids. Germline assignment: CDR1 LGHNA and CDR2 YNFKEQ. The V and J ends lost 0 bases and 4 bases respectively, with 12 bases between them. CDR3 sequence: CASSQDRGTGYGYTF. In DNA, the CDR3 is TGTGCCAGCAGCCAAGATAGGGGGACGGGCTATGGCTACACCTTC.

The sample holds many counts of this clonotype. The CDR3 DNA reads as TGTGCCTGGAGTGATGTCAGGGCAGGGTCGCAGTATTTT. Protein: CAWSDVRAGSQYF. The chain uses TRBV30 and TRBJ2-3; D may be TRBD1 (5 bases). CDR1 GTSNPN and CDR2 SVGIG come from the germline V gene (reference sequence). The CDR3 length is 13 residues. Between the trimmed V and J ends, which lost 1 base and 10 bases, there was a span of 15 bases.